A selection of T cell receptor beta chains follows, all from one sample in a study of cytomegalovirus exposure and HLA in healthy donors. The method was immunoSEQ multiplex PCR; TCRdb's version includes in-frame clones alone and lacks a portion of them. This sample yields some 210,000 clones, of which around 78% are seen a single time; about 6% belongs to the top ten. Sequenced sample: PBMCs. These receptors all stem from a woman aged 18 to 35 in good health and CMV-seronegative. Each CDR3 is given with its conserved first and last residue. The order of the fields is D gene, J gene, V gene, clone size, CDR3 protein, CDR3 DNA. D genes are given only for firm matches. The size of a clone is reported for some rows only, either as once, few or many, or as a class for expanded clones.

D gene: TRBD1
J gene: TRBJ1-5
V gene: TRBV15
clone size: -
CDR3 protein: CATSRGRQGERPQHF
CDR3 DNA: TGTGCCACCAGCAGAGGCCGACAGGGCGAGAGGCCCCAGCATTTT

D gene: TRBD2
J gene: TRBJ2-7
V gene: TRBV27
clone size: -
CDR3 protein: CASSLSRTSGFYYEQYF
CDR3 DNA: TGTGCCAGCAGTTTATCGAGGACTAGCGGGTTTTACTACGAGCAGTACTTC

D gene: -
J gene: TRBJ2-2
V gene: TRBV6-5
clone size: -
CDR3 protein: CASSTSGELFF
CDR3 DNA: TGTGCCAGCAGTACCTCCGGGGAGCTGTTTTTT

D gene: TRBD2
J gene: TRBJ2-3
V gene: TRBV9
clone size: -
CDR3 protein: CASSVGGLAGDTDTQYF
CDR3 DNA: TGTGCCAGCAGCGTAGGAGGACTAGCGGGAGACACAGATACGCAGTATTTT

D gene: -
J gene: TRBJ2-7
V gene: TRBV2
clone size: -
CDR3 protein: CASSEEMDRGYEQYF
CDR3 DNA: TGTGCCAGCAGTGAAGAAATGGACCGAGGCTACGAGCAGTACTTC

D gene: -
J gene: TRBJ2-7
V gene: TRBV10-3
clone size: -
CDR3 protein: CAISDPGTYEQYF
CDR3 DNA: TGTGCCATCAGTGATCCAGGGACCTACGAGCAGTACTTC

D gene: -
J gene: TRBJ2-1
V gene: TRBV5-1
clone size: -
CDR3 protein: CASSSRGRAGSYNEQFF
CDR3 DNA: TGCGCCAGCAGCAGCAGGGGGAGGGCAGGGTCCTACAATGAGCAGTTCTTC

D gene: TRBD1
J gene: TRBJ1-2
V gene: TRBV7-2
clone size: -
CDR3 protein: CASSPGGARGYTF
CDR3 DNA: TGTGCCAGCAGCCCAGGGGGGGCGCGAGGCTACACCTTC

D gene: -
J gene: TRBJ1-3
V gene: TRBV6-5
clone size: -
CDR3 protein: CASRFGNTIYF
CDR3 DNA: TGTGCCAGCAGATTCGGAAACACCATATATTTT

D gene: -
J gene: TRBJ1-5
V gene: TRBV5-4
clone size: few
CDR3 protein: CASSLDSNQPQHF
CDR3 DNA: TGTGCCAGCAGCTTGGATAGCAATCAGCCCCAGCATTTT

D gene: TRBD1
J gene: TRBJ1-2
V gene: TRBV18
clone size: -
CDR3 protein: CASSPGQETGYTF
CDR3 DNA: TGTGCCAGCTCACCCGGACAGGAGACTGGCTACACCTTC

D gene: -
J gene: TRBJ1-1
V gene: TRBV9
clone size: -
CDR3 protein: CASSRAAMNTEAFF
CDR3 DNA: TGTGCCAGCAGCCGGGCAGCCATGAACACTGAAGCTTTCTTT

D gene: -
J gene: TRBJ1-1
V gene: TRBV9
clone size: -
CDR3 protein: CASSDLNTEAFF
CDR3 DNA: TGTGCCAGTTCAGACCTGAACACTGAAGCTTTCTTT

D gene: -
J gene: TRBJ1-2
V gene: TRBV28
clone size: few
CDR3 protein: CASSFSPGYGYTF
CDR3 DNA: TGTGCCAGCAGTTTTTCGCCGGGCTATGGCTACACCTTC

D gene: TRBD2
J gene: TRBJ2-7
V gene: TRBV4-2
clone size: -
CDR3 protein: CASSQIGGDASYEQYF
CDR3 DNA: TGTGCCAGCAGCCAAATCGGGGGGGATGCCTCCTACGAGCAGTACTTC